Following are 15 T cell receptor beta chains from one sample sequenced in a study of blood T cell repertoires in COVID-19. Libraries were prepared by immunoSEQ multiplex PCR; TCRdb keeps only in-frame clonotypes and omits some of them. The table lists 95,000 to 110,000 clones, roughly nine tenths of them singletons. The sample was peripheral blood. Receptors originate from an elderly woman in a cohort sampled during active COVID-19.

V is TRBV5-1 and J is TRBJ1-2; TRBD1 is a possible D gene (6 bases). Looked up from germline, CDR1 is SGHRS and CDR2 is YFSETQ. V shed 6 bases and J shed 6 bases, with 18 bases lying between them. The CDR3 has 14 amino acids. Here the CDR3 reads CASTPGGAVDGYTF. CDR3 sequence (DNA): TGCGCCAGCACCCCGGGGGGGGCCGTAGATGGCTACACCTTC. Full variable domain (remainder filled in from reference TRBV5-1 and TRBJ1-2): KAGVTQTPRYLIKTRGQQVTLSCSPISGHRSVSWYQQTPGQGLQFLFEYFSETQRNKGNFPGRFSGRQFSNSRSEMNVSTLELGDSALYLCASTPGGAVDGYTFGSGTRLTVV.

The sample holds a few counts of this clone. The J gene is TRBJ1-3, the V gene TRBV7-6; no definite D call. V lost 1 base, J lost 4 bases, and 11 bases lay in between. The CDR3 runs to 15 residues. Germline lookup yields CDR1 SGHVS and CDR2 FNYEAQ. CDR3 bases: TGTGCCAGCAGCTTAGACGTGGCTTGGGGAAACACCATATATTTT. Its protein is CASSLDVAWGNTIYF.

This clone was seen just once. The chain couples TRBV19 to TRBJ2-1; 7 nucleotides align to TRBD1. The CDR3 has 14 residues. V lost 3 bases to trimming and J lost 6 bases; unmatched junction nucleotides: 5. Germline V CDR1 and CDR2: LNHDA, SQIVND (reference sequence). CDR3 in amino acids: CASSMGGTVNEQFF. The DNA of the CDR3 is TGTGCCAGTAGTATGGGTGGGACAGTCAATGAGCAGTTCTTC.

The chain links TRBV6-1 to TRBJ1-1, with D possibly TRBD1 on 6 matching bases. The length of the CDR3 is 13 residues. The germline CDR1 and CDR2 sequences are MNHNS and SASEGT. Trimming left V 2 bases short and J 4 bases short, with 8 bases between. The CDR3 DNA sequence: TGTGCCAGCAGTGAAATAGGGGGCACTGAAGCTTTCTTT. Amino acids: CASSEIGGTEAFF.

Of note for this clone: A read error may produce the germline difference seen at one junction end. This chain connects TRBV23-1 to TRBJ2-1; D is unresolved. TRBV23-1 is an open reading frame whose function is uncertain. This CDR3 is 13 amino acids long. DNA of the CDR3: TGCGCCAGCACTCAACTCCCTTACAATGAGCAGTTCTTC. This encodes CASTQLPYNEQFF.

The rearrangement joins TRBV6-5 to TRBJ1-2, with D tentatively TRBD1 (5 bases). Germline loops: CDR1 MNHEY, CDR2 SVGAGI. V gave up 2 bases and J gave up 8 bases, with 21 bases separating them. CDR3 length equals 16 residues. The CDR3: CASSYRGTASRGGYTF. The CDR3, as DNA: TGTGCCAGCAGTTACCGAGGGACCGCGTCCCGGGGGGGCTACACCTTC.

The rearrangement uses TRBV25-1 and TRBJ1-3; 9 nucleotides match TRBD1. V lost 6 bases to trimming and J lost 5 bases; unmatched junction nucleotides: 2. The CDR3 length is 13 residues. CDR1 is MGHDK, CDR2 SYGVNS, per germline. CDR3 nucleotide sequence: TGTGCCAGCAGACAGGGGGCGAGAAACACCATATATTTT. Translating it yields CASRQGARNTIYF. The variable domain in full, completed from reference TRBV25-1 and TRBJ1-3, reads EADIYQTPRYLVIGTGKKITLECSQTMGHDKMYWYQQDPGMELHLIHYSYGVNSTEKGDLSSESTVSRIRTEHFPLTLESARPSHTSQYLCASRQGARNTIYFGEGSWLTVV.

This chain joins TRBV28 and TRBJ2-5; 9 bases are shared with TRBD1. Trimming took 3 bases from V and 3 from J; bases not matched to a gene: 5. The CDR3 runs to 15 residues. CDR1 MDHEN and CDR2 SYDVKM come from the germline V gene. CDR3 coding DNA: TGTGCCAGCAGTTTGCTGGGGACAGGGAAAGAGACCCAGTACTTC. Encoded protein: CASSLLGTGKETQYF.

This clone was found once. The chain employs TRBV19 and TRBJ2-7, with D maybe TRBD1 (6 bases). V was trimmed by 8 bases and J by 2 bases, leaving 16 bases between them. Germline V gives CDR1 LNHDA, CDR2 SQIVND (reference sequence). There are 14 residues in the CDR3. The chain's CDR3 is CASSRGRATYEQYF. DNA for the CDR3: TGTGCCAGTTCAAGGGGGAGAGCGACCTACGAGCAGTACTTC. The entire variable domain, with the rest obtained from reference TRBV19 and TRBJ2-7, is as follows: DGGITQSPKYLFRKEGQNVTLSCEQNLNHDAMYWYRQDPGQGLRLIYYSQIVNDFQKGDIAEGYSVSREKKESFPLTVTSAQKNPTAFYLCASSRGRATYEQYFGPGTRLTVT.

The chain couples TRBV29-1 to TRBJ2-7; TRBD2 agrees at 14 bases. The CDR3 runs 15 residues. With V trimmed by 6 bases and J by 2 bases, 6 bases remained unmatched. CDR1 SQVTM and CDR2 ANQGSEA come from the germline V gene. Here the CDR3 DNA reads TGCAGCGTGATGGGACTAGCGGGAGACCCCTACGAGCAGTACTTC. Residues: CSVMGLAGDPYEQYF.

The chain employs TRBV24-1 and TRBJ2-1; possible D gene TRBD2, 6 bases. V lost 0 bases and J 2 bases, leaving 10 bases between the germline ends. Germline V gene lookup returns CDR1 KGHDR and CDR2 SFDVKD. This CDR3 spans 16 amino acids. The chain's CDR3 is CATSDLSSGPYNEQFF. Written as DNA, the CDR3 is TGTGCCACCAGTGATTTGTCAAGCGGGCCCTACAATGAGCAGTTCTTC.

The J gene is TRBJ1-3, the V gene TRBV29-1, with 8 bases matching TRBD1. Per the germline V gene, CDR1 is SQVTM and CDR2 is ANQGSEA. Germline trimming cut 4 bases from V and 4 bases from J; bases unmatched to any gene: 0. The CDR3 has 12 residues. The DNA for the CDR3 is TGCAGCGTTGGACAGGGGGGAAACACCATATATTTT. This codes for CSVGQGGNTIYF. The variable domain in full, completed from reference TRBV29-1 and TRBJ1-3, reads SAVISQKPSRDICQRGTSLTIQCQVDSQVTMMFWYRQQPGQSLTLIATANQGSEATYESGFVIDKFPISRPNLTFSTLTVSNMSPEDSSIYLCSVGQGGNTIYFGEGSWLTVV.

The chain uses TRBV5-8 and TRBJ2-1; a possible D gene is TRBD1 (6 bases). The CDR3 is 15 residues long. V was pared by 4 bases and J by 0 bases, with 11 bases between. Germline CDR1 is SGHTS and CDR2 is YDEGEE. The chain's CDR3 is CASSPGHSSYNEQFF. CDR3 nucleotides: TGTGCCAGCAGCCCGGGACATAGCTCCTACAATGAGCAGTTCTTC.

The rearrangement uses TRBV3-1 (or the pseudogene TRBV3-2) and TRBJ1-6; 7 bases are shared with TRBD1. Germline-derived CDR1 and CDR2 are LGHDT and YNNKEL (reference sequence). The CDR3 totals 16 residues. Trimming cost V 1 base and J 4 bases; bases outside gene matches: 4. CDR3 DNA sequence: TGTGCCAGCAGCCAAGCGGGACAGACTTATAATTCACCCCTCCACTTT. It translates to CASSQAGQTYNSPLHF.

The V and J genes are TRBV27 and TRBJ2-3, with TRBD1 matching over 7 bases. J lost 4 bases, V lost 7 bases, and 11 bases had no gene match. The CDR3 is 15 amino acids. From germline, CDR1 is MNHEY and CDR2 SMNVEV (reference sequence). In DNA, the CDR3 is TGTGCCAGCAACTCTGGGACAGAATCACCAGATACGCAGTATTTT. This gives the protein CASNSGTESPDTQYF.